A selection of T cell receptor beta chains follows, all from one sample in a study of CD8 T cells in Susac syndrome. Using its own MiXCR run on the immunoSEQ multiplex PCR reads, TCRdb lists one record per CDR3 protein. The data contain about 180,000 distinct CDR3 sequences, 94% of them seen just once; the ten biggest clones take up 0.12%. Sequenced material: CD4+ T cells from PBMCs. These TCRs come from a human donor with Susac syndrome. The CDR3 runs from the conserved cysteine through the conserved F or W. The D gene is left open where the match is weak. Clone size is shown for a subset of rows, as once, few, many or a class of expanded clone.

TRBJ2-1 | - | - | TRBV5-1 | TGCGCCAGCAGCTTGACAGGGTTAAGTGGCAATGAGCAGTTCTTC | CASSLTGLSGNEQFF
TRBJ1-1 | TRBD1 | - | TRBV29-1 | TGCAGCGTTGGACGTCAGGGGGCCGGGACTGAAGCTTTCTTT | CSVGRQGAGTEAFF
TRBJ1-2 | TRBD1 | - | TRBV13 | TGTGCCAGCAGCTCCCGAAGGACAGGGGATTATGGCTACACCTTC | CASSSRRTGDYGYTF
TRBJ2-3 | - | - | TRBV12-5 | TGTGCTAGTGGTTCCATCACAGATACGCAGTATTTT | CASGSITDTQYF
TRBJ2-3 | - | - | TRBV12-3/TRBV12-4 | TGTGCCAGCAGTTCCGACCGAGATACGCAGTATTTT | CASSSDRDTQYF
TRBJ2-3 | TRBD2 | - | TRBV24-1 | TGTGCCACAGGACTAGCGGGTCTCGATACGCAGTATTTT | CATGLAGLDTQYF
TRBJ2-7 | - | - | TRBV5-1 | TGCGCCAGCAGCACAGGCCCTGCCTACGAGCAGTACTTC | CASSTGPAYEQYF
TRBJ2-3 | TRBD1 | - | TRBV3-1 | TGTGCCAGCAGTATCCGGGACAGAAGTACAGATACGCAGTATTTT | CASSIRDRSTDTQYF
TRBJ2-3 | - | once | TRBV4-1 | TGCGCCAGCAGCCAAGATGGGGGGGCTTATGCAGATACGCAGTATTTT | CASSQDGGAYADTQYF
TRBJ2-3 | - | - | TRBV29-1 | TGCAGCGTTGAACCAGGGCCTGGCACAGATACGCAGTATTTT | CSVEPGPGTDTQYF
TRBJ1-5 | - | - | TRBV2 | TGTGCCAGCAGTGATGACAGCAGGCGTGGGCCCCAGCATTTT | CASSDDSRRGPQHF
TRBJ1-1 | - | - | TRBV29-1 | TGCAGCGTTGAGGGAGGGGGTAACACTGAAGCTTTCTTT | CSVEGGGNTEAFF
TRBJ2-1 | - | - | TRBV11-2 | TGTGCCAGCAGCACCCTGCACAGGGTCGATGAGCAGTTCTTC | CASSTLHRVDEQFF
TRBJ2-5 | TRBD2 | - | TRBV4-2 | TGTGCCAGCAGCCAAGTGGCTAGCGGGACTGAGACCCAGTACTTC | CASSQVASGTETQYF
TRBJ1-1 | - | - | TRBV3-1 | TGTGCCAGCAGCCAACAGGAGAACACTGAAGCTTTCTTT | CASSQQENTEAFF
TRBJ1-2 | - | - | TRBV14 | TGTGCCAGCAGCCTTCAAAGGACAGCCGCTGGCTACACCTTC | CASSLQRTAAGYTF
TRBJ1-1 | - | - | TRBV6-5 | TGTGCCAGCCGAGAGCGGAGGGTGAACACTGAAGCTTTCTTT | CASRERRVNTEAFF
TRBJ2-1 | - | - | TRBV5-1 | TGCGCCAGCAGCGGGGGAGGCTACAATGAGCAGTTCTTC | CASSGGGYNEQFF
TRBJ1-1 | - | - | TRBV29-1 | TGCAGCGTCCTCGGAGGGACTACTGAAGCTTTCTTT | CSVLGGTTEAFF
TRBJ1-5 | TRBD1 | - | TRBV29-1 | TGCAGCGTATCCGGGACAGGGGATCAGCCCCAGCATTTT | CSVSGTGDQPQHF
TRBJ1-5 | - | - | TRBV2 | TGTGCCAGCACCAACGACAGACATAGCAATCAGCCCCAGCATTTT | CASTNDRHSNQPQHF
TRBJ2-1 | TRBD1 | few | TRBV6-1 | TGTGCCAGCAGTTTAGGACAGGGGGCGAATGAGCAGTTCTTC | CASSLGQGANEQFF
TRBJ2-4 | - | - | TRBV12-3/TRBV12-4 | TGTGCCAGCAGTTCCTCCCGGGGTCTAGCCAAAAACATTCAGTACTTC | CASSSSRGLAKNIQYF
TRBJ1-2 | - | - | TRBV5-1 | TGCGCCAGCAGCTTGTGGGTTACAGATCATGGCTACACCTTC | CASSLWVTDHGYTF
TRBJ2-5 | - | few | TRBV5-4 | TGTGCCAGCAGCTTGGAGGGCGAGACCCAGTACTTC | CASSLEGETQYF
TRBJ1-2 | - | - | TRBV6-5 | TGTGCCAGCAGTTACTTGGGCCCACGAGGCTATGGCTACACCTTC | CASSYLGPRGYGYTF
TRBJ2-5 | - | once | TRBV6-2/TRBV6-3 | TGTGCCAGCAGTGATAGAGAGACCCAGTACTTC | CASSDRETQYF
TRBJ1-2 | - | - | TRBV2 | TGTGCCAGCAGTGAAACCGGACAGACCTATGGCTACACCTTC | CASSETGQTYGYTF
TRBJ1-1 | - | - | TRBV18 | TGTGCCAGCTCACCAGGGGATGTGGGGATGAACACTGAAGCTTTCTTT | CASSPGDVGMNTEAFF
TRBJ2-7 | TRBD1 | - | TRBV28 | TGTGCCAGCAGTTTCCTCGGACAGGGGGCTGCGGACGAGCAGTACTTC | CASSFLGQGAADEQYF
TRBJ2-5 | - | - | TRBV2 | TGTGCCAGCAGTAGGACAGTACAAGAGACCCAGTACTTC | CASSRTVQETQYF
TRBJ1-6 | TRBD1 | - | TRBV5-4 | TGTGCCAGCAGCTTGGGCGGGACAGCGCATAATTCACCCCTCCACTTT | CASSLGGTAHNSPLHF
TRBJ2-4 | - | - | TRBV20-1 | TGCAGTGCTAGAGATCTGGGGGGCAAAAACATTCAGTACTTC | CSARDLGGKNIQYF